Listed here are 32 T cell receptor beta chains from one sample, sequenced in a study of CD8 T cells in Susac syndrome. With random hexamers, reverse transcription was performed on roughly 0.45 to 1 ug of RNA. TCRdb processed the immunoSEQ multiplex PCR reads anew with MiXCR; each CDR3 protein has one entry. The sample has approximately 160,000 distinct CDR3 sequences, 80% to 95% seen once. Sequenced sample: CD4+ T cells from PBMCs. The receptors here all came from a human donor with multiple sclerosis.

V gene TRBV10-3 combines with J gene TRBJ2-3, with D perhaps matching TRBD1 or TRBD2 (5 bases each). The V gene lost 6 bases and the J gene lost 0 bases, with 10 bases spanning the gap. Germline V lookup: CDR1 ENHRY, CDR2 SYGVKD. This CDR3 region has 14 residues. The CDR3 DNA reads TGTGCCATCAGCCGGGACCAAAGCACAGATACGCAGTATTTT. Its translation: CAISRDQSTDTQYF.

The chain links TRBV7-2 to TRBJ2-2, with D perhaps being TRBD1 or TRBD2 (5 bases each). This CDR3 has 15 residues. Germline-derived CDR1 and CDR2 are SGHTA and FQGNSA. V was cut by 1 base and J by 4 bases, with 10 bases left in between. The CDR3 region has the DNA TGTGCCAGCAGCTTAGGGGTAGGGACCACCGGGGAGCTGTTTTTT. Protein sequence: CASSLGVGTTGELFF.

The rearrangement links TRBV4-1 to TRBJ2-4; D is uncertain. Germline-derived CDR1 and CDR2 are MGHRA and YSYEKL. The V gene lost 1 base and the J gene lost 1 base, with 11 bases spanning the gap. The CDR3 is 16 residues long. The CDR3 nucleotides are TGCGCCAGCAGCCAAGGAGTTTTCACGGCCAAAAACATTCAGTACTTC. It codes for CASSQGVFTAKNIQYF.

The CDR3 sequence: CASSVGGLPGANVLTF. The CDR3 DNA reads TGTGCCAGCAGCGTAGGAGGGTTGCCTGGGGCCAACGTCCTGACTTTC. The V call is TRBV9, the J call TRBJ2-6, with TRBD2 as a possible D gene (5 bases). Trimming removed 0 bases at V and 2 bases at J, with 9 bases between. Germline CDR1 is SGDLS and CDR2 is YYNGEE. This CDR3 is built from 16 residues.

The chain recombines TRBV19 with TRBJ2-7; TRBD2 aligns across 9 bases. Per germline, CDR1 LNHDA and CDR2 SQIVND (reference sequence). The junction had 11 bases not matched to a gene; V was cut back by 5 bases and J by 3 bases. The CDR3 loop spans 16 amino acids. For the CDR3, the DNA is TGTGCCAGTAGTTTGGGACGGCTAGCGGGACTCTACGAGCAGTACTTC. Its translation is CASSLGRLAGLYEQYF. Drawing the rest from reference TRBV19 and TRBJ2-7, the complete variable domain is DGGITQSPKYLFRKEGQNVTLSCEQNLNHDAMYWYRQDPGQGLRLIYYSQIVNDFQKGDIAEGYSVSREKKESFPLTVTSAQKNPTAFYLCASSLGRLAGLYEQYFGPGTRLTVT.

The chain couples TRBV7-2 to TRBJ2-1; 8 nucleotides agree with TRBD2. CDR3 length: 15 residues. V shed 6 bases and J 0 bases; nucleotides not matched to a gene: 4. Germline loops: CDR1 SGHTA, CDR2 FQGNSA. In nucleotides, the CDR3 is TGTGCCAGCAGTCCGGGACTAGTCTCCTACAATGAGCAGTTCTTC. Translation gives CASSPGLVSYNEQFF.

This clonotype showed up just once. The V and J genes are TRBV18 and TRBJ2-5; D unresolved. This CDR3 contains 12 residues. Germline V gene lookup returns CDR1 KGHSH and CDR2 LQKENI. With 3 bases removed from V and 4 bases from J, the gap between germline ends came to 6 bases. As DNA, the CDR3 is TGTGCCAGCTCACCTTACCCAGAGACCCAGTACTTC. Translated: CASSPYPETQYF.

In this sample, this clonotype turned up once. The chain carries TRBV11-2 and TRBJ1-3; 7 bases fit TRBD1. The length of the CDR3 is 15 residues. The V gene's germline CDR1 is SGHAT and CDR2 FQNNGV. V dropped 5 bases and J dropped 4; count of bases not matched to a gene: 8. CDR3 region: CASSPRQGIGNTIYF. The CDR3 DNA reads as TGTGCCAGCAGCCCTCGACAGGGAATAGGAAACACCATATATTTT. Based on the CDR3 plus reference TRBV11-2 and TRBJ1-3, the full variable domain is EAGVAQSPRYKIIEKRQSVAFWCNPISGHATLYWYQQILGQGPKLLIQFQNNGVVDDSQLPKDRFSAERLKGVDSTLKIQPAKLEDSAVYLCASSPRQGIGNTIYFGEGSWLTVV.

This sequence joins TRBV4-1 and TRBJ2-7; D possibly corresponds to TRBD1 (5 bases). This CDR3 is 15 amino acids long. V lost 1 base, J lost 3 bases, and 13 bases lay in between. The germline CDR1 and CDR2 sequences are MGHRA and YSYEKL. As DNA, the CDR3 is TGCGCCAGCAGCCAAGCCGTGCAGGGTCTCTACGAGCAGTACTTC. Its translation is CASSQAVQGLYEQYF.

This clonotype was counted between two and nine times. The chain combines TRBV5-1 with TRBJ2-1, with 7 bases fitting TRBD1. Germline CDR1 and CDR2: SGHRS and YFSETQ. Losses at the gene ends were 2 bases for V and 6 bases for J; bases not matched to a gene: 2. CDR3 length: 13 residues. The CDR3 DNA sequence: TGCGCCAGCAGCTTCCGACAGGGCAATGAGCAGTTCTTC. This codes for CASSFRQGNEQFF. Full variable domain (missing parts from reference TRBV5-1 and TRBJ2-1): KAGVTQTPRYLIKTRGQQVTLSCSPISGHRSVSWYQQTPGQGLQFLFEYFSETQRNKGNFPGRFSGRQFSNSRSEMNVSTLELGDSALYLCASSFRQGNEQFFGPGTRLTVL.

The CDR3 spells CASSPRAGGRMNTEAFF. DNA for the CDR3: TGTGCCAGCAGCCCCCGAGCGGGCGGCCGCATGAACACTGAAGCTTTCTTT. V gene TRBV9 combines with J gene TRBJ1-1; no clear D gene. Trimming removed 4 bases from V and 0 bases from J, with 19 bases in between. Germline-derived CDR1 and CDR2 are SGDLS and YYNGEE. The CDR3 has 17 residues.

Regarding this clonotype: The germline gene is not matched at one end of the junction; a read error may be the cause. This sequence joins TRBV7-2 and TRBJ1-2; possibly TRBD1 for D (6 bases). CDR1 SGHTA and CDR2 FQGNSA come from the germline V gene. The CDR3 has 13 amino acids. The CDR3 bases are TGTGCCAGCACCCCCGGACAGTCCTATGGCCACACCTTC. It yields the protein CASTPGQSYGHTF.

The gene calls are TRBV6-5 and TRBJ2-3, with 12 bases that match TRBD2. CDR1 is MNHEY, CDR2 SVGAGI, per germline. V lost 5 bases, J lost 0 bases, and 9 bases stayed unmatched. This CDR3 comprises 18 residues. CDR3 in amino acids: CASSTAPGLAGSTDTQYF. The DNA for the CDR3 is TGTGCCAGCAGTACTGCCCCAGGACTAGCGGGGAGCACAGATACGCAGTATTTT.

The rearrangement uses TRBV20-1 and TRBJ2-7; TRBD2 is a possible D gene (5 bases). The CDR3 consists of 14 residues. Between the trimmed V and J ends, which lost 4 bases and 4 bases, there was a span of 17 bases. Germline V gene sequence: CDR1 DFQATT, CDR2 SNEGSKA (reference sequence). The CDR3 sequence is CSAKGLASRYEQYF. As DNA, the CDR3 is TGCAGTGCTAAAGGACTCGCTAGCAGATACGAGCAGTACTTC.

This sequence joins TRBV3-1 and TRBJ2-2; the D is unclear. The CDR3 consists of 15 residues. Germline loops: CDR1 LGHDT, CDR2 YNNKEL (reference sequence). The V gene lost 1 base and the J gene lost 7 bases, with 13 bases spanning the gap. This CDR3 reads CASSQVPAGYGELFF. The CDR3 DNA reads TGTGCCAGCAGCCAAGTCCCGGCAGGTTACGGGGAGCTGTTTTTT.

The chain has TRBV4-2 and TRBJ2-7, with a possible D match to TRBD2 (5 bases). The germline CDR1 and CDR2 sequences are LGHNA and YNFKEQ. The CDR3 is 14 residues long. The V end lost 4 bases, the J end lost 6 bases, and 16 bases lay between the germline ends. The chain's CDR3 is CASSRGEFVSEQYF. For the CDR3, the DNA is TGTGCCAGCAGCCGGGGAGAGTTCGTCTCCGAGCAGTACTTC.

The chain links TRBV7-2 to TRBJ2-2, with unresolved D. The V gene's germline CDR1 is SGHTA and CDR2 FQGNSA. With 5 bases removed from V and 4 bases from J, the gap between germline ends came to 8 bases. CDR3 length: 13 amino acids. The CDR3: CASSAQPTGELFF. DNA of the CDR3: TGTGCCAGCAGCGCCCAACCCACCGGGGAGCTGTTTTTT. The complete variable domain, with remaining parts taken from reference TRBV7-2 and TRBJ2-2, reads GAGVSQSPSNKVTEKGKDVELRCDPISGHTALYWYRQSLGQGLEFLIYFQGNSAPDKSGLPSDRFSAERTGGSVSTLTIQRTQQEDSAVYLCASSAQPTGELFFGEGSRLTVL.

The CDR3 sequence is CASRDSGNTIYF. CDR3 sequence (DNA): TGTGCTTCCCGGGACAGCGGAAACACCATATATTTT. This rearrangement joins TRBV7-7 to TRBJ1-3; 7 positions agree with TRBD1. The CDR3 is made up of 12 amino acids. Germline values: CDR1 SSHAT, CDR2 FNYEAQ (reference sequence).

The rearrangement links TRBV6-5 to TRBJ2-3; D is undetermined. Germline values: CDR1 MNHEY, CDR2 SVGAGI. The CDR3 sequence is 18 residues long. Trimming took off 0 bases at V and 5 bases at J, with 21 bases between the two ends. The CDR3: CASSYSRLDGNRGDTQYF. In DNA, the CDR3 is TGTGCCAGCAGTTACTCAAGGCTAGATGGGAATCGCGGAGATACGCAGTATTTT.

This chain joins TRBV2 and TRBJ2-5; D gene unclear. The ends were cut back, 5 bases at V and 5 bases at J, with 12 bases in the middle. Germline assignment: CDR1 SNHLY and CDR2 FYNNEI. The CDR3 consists of 13 residues. CDR3 nucleotide sequence: TGTGCCAGCAGTTCGGACGCCCAGGAGACCCAGTACTTC. It translates to CASSSDAQETQYF. Combining the CDR3 with reference TRBV2 and TRBJ2-5 gives the whole variable domain EPEVTQTPSHQVTQMGQEVILRCVPISNHLYFYWYRQILGQKVEFLVSFYNNEISEKSEIFDDQFSVERPDGSNFTLKIRSTKLEDSAMYFCASSSDAQETQYFGPGTRLLVL.

The chain employs TRBV5-1 and TRBJ2-1; D is uncertain. The CDR3 is 14 amino acids. Germline V gene lookup returns CDR1 SGHRS and CDR2 YFSETQ. Trimming took 0 bases from V and 0 from J, leaving 4 bases between them. The CDR3 DNA follows: TGCGCCAGCAGCTTGGAGGGCTCCTACAATGAGCAGTTCTTC. As protein: CASSLEGSYNEQFF.

J is TRBJ1-4 and V is TRBV30; the D gene is possibly TRBD1 (5 bases). Trimming removed 4 bases at V and 8 bases at J, with 20 bases between. The CDR3 totals 15 residues. CDR1 and CDR2 from the germline V gene are GTSNPN and SVGIG (reference sequence). CDR3 residues: CAWNSLGTLGEKLFF. CDR3 nucleotides: TGTGCCTGGAATTCTCTCGGGACCTTGGGGGAAAAACTGTTTTTT. Full variable domain (remainder filled in from reference TRBV30 and TRBJ1-4): SQTIHQWPATLVQPVGSPLSLECTVEGTSNPNLYWYRQAAGRGLQLLFYSVGIGQISSEVPQNLSASRPQDRQFILSSKKLLLSDSGFYLCAWNSLGTLGEKLFFGSGTQLSVL.

The chain carries TRBV3-1 and TRBJ2-2, with D uncertain. CDR1 is LGHDT and CDR2 is YNNKEL in the germline V gene (reference sequence). This CDR3 contains 14 residues. The V and J ends lost 5 bases and 4 bases respectively, with 11 bases between them. The CDR3 DNA reads as TGTGCCAGCAGCGAGCAGGCCTTCACCGGGGAGCTGTTTTTT. Translated, it gives CASSEQAFTGELFF.

V usage is TRBV18 and J usage is TRBJ2-6; no clear D gene. Germline V lookup: CDR1 KGHSH, CDR2 LQKENI. V shed 2 bases and J shed 10 bases, with 15 bases lying between them. The CDR3 is made up of 15 amino acids. As DNA, the CDR3 is TGTGCCAGCTCACCAGTCACCGAAGGGCTTAACGTCCTGACTTTC. This codes for CASSPVTEGLNVLTF.

In this sample, this clonotype turned up a few times. The junction departs from the called germline gene at one end, perhaps through a read error. The rearrangement joins TRBV7-7 to TRBJ2-5, with TRBD1 identical over 7 bases. The V gene's germline CDR1 is SSHAT and CDR2 FNYEAQ (reference sequence). The CDR3 is made up of 13 amino acids. CDR3 coding DNA: TGTGCTAGCAGCCCGGACAGGCAAGAGACCCAGTACTTC. Translating it yields CASSPDRQETQYF.

The rearrangement joins TRBV18 to TRBJ1-4; D is uncertain. The CDR3 covers 15 residues. Germline V lookup: CDR1 KGHSH, CDR2 LQKENI. V lost 4 bases and J 6 bases, leaving 15 bases between the germline ends. CDR3 sequence: CASSLGTGKDEKLFF. The CDR3 nucleotides are TGTGCCAGCTCACTAGGCACGGGGAAGGATGAAAAACTGTTTTTT.

The genes are TRBV15 and TRBJ1-1; D is perhaps TRBD1 (5 bases). The CDR3 is 15 residues long. Germline CDR1 is LNHNV and CDR2 is YYDKDF (reference sequence). V was pared by 1 base and J by 5 bases, with 14 bases between. The CDR3 nucleotides are TGTGCCACCAGCAGAGCCTGGGGCGCCCGGACTGAAGCTTTCTTT. Its protein is CATSRAWGARTEAFF.

The rearrangement links TRBV5-1 to TRBJ2-7; D possibly matches TRBD1 or TRBD2 (5 bases each). Trimming removed 1 base at V and 0 bases at J, with 8 bases between. The CDR3 runs 14 residues. Germline assignment: CDR1 SGHRS and CDR2 YFSETQ. The CDR3 DNA sequence: TGCGCCAGCAGCTTGCATGGGGGCTCCTACGAGCAGTACTTC. Its translation is CASSLHGGSYEQYF.

This sequence joins TRBV5-1 and TRBJ1-5; no reliable D call. The CDR3 contains 14 residues. CDR1 and CDR2 (germline): SGHRS, YFSETQ. Trimming took 7 bases from V and 5 from J, leaving 16 bases between them. CDR3 amino acids: CASVPGPGYQPQHF. The CDR3 bases are TGCGCCAGCGTCCCGGGCCCGGGGTATCAGCCCCAGCATTTT. The whole variable domain, filled in from reference TRBV5-1 and TRBJ1-5, reads KAGVTQTPRYLIKTRGQQVTLSCSPISGHRSVSWYQQTPGQGLQFLFEYFSETQRNKGNFPGRFSGRQFSNSRSEMNVSTLELGDSALYLCASVPGPGYQPQHFGDGTRLSIL.

The rearrangement uses TRBV7-6 and TRBJ2-1; D assignment may be TRBD1 or TRBD2 (6 bases each). The ends were cut back, 5 bases at V and 2 bases at J, with 19 bases in the middle. CDR1 is SGHVS and CDR2 is FNYEAQ in the germline V gene. CDR3 length equals 17 residues. The chain's CDR3 is CASSPGVRGRPYNEQFF. Here the CDR3 DNA reads TGTGCCAGCAGCCCCGGAGTCCGGGGGCGGCCCTACAATGAGCAGTTCTTC.

This clonotype occurred a few times. The gene calls are TRBV4-3 and TRBJ1-2; 9 positions agree with TRBD1. Germline-derived CDR1 and CDR2 are LGHNA and YSLEER. Losses at the gene ends were 4 bases for V and 2 bases for J; bases not matched to a gene: 5. The CDR3 extends over 15 amino acids. CDR3 loop: CASSPGTGSNYGYTF. In nucleotides, the CDR3 is TGCGCCAGCAGCCCTGGGACAGGGTCAAACTATGGCTACACCTTC.

The chain links TRBV7-9 to TRBJ2-1; D call uncertain. The CDR3 has 13 amino acids. Germline V gives CDR1 SEHNR, CDR2 FQNEAQ (reference sequence). The V gene lost 2 bases and the J gene lost 8 bases, with 10 bases spanning the gap. The CDR3: CASSLRARDEQFF. The CDR3 nucleotides are TGTGCCAGCAGCTTACGTGCTAGAGATGAGCAGTTCTTC.